Listed here are 25 T cell receptor beta chains from one sample, sequenced in a study of graft-versus-host responses after intestinal transplantation. For these TCRs, the target antigens are not known. Clones were sequenced by immunoSEQ multiplex PCR, and TCRdb holds only the in-frame ones, with some missing. The repertoire consists of some 110,000 clones, with over 85% occurring once and the leading ten covering roughly 0.24%. The sequenced sample was unstimulated CD4+ T cells sorted from spleen or lymph node cells, obtained before transplant. All receptors come from a human donor who was the organ donor for an intestinal transplant.

Here the CDR3 reads CASRPTGRETQYF. In DNA, the CDR3 is TGTGCCAGCAGGCCTACAGGAAGGGAGACCCAGTACTTC. The rearrangement joins TRBV7-6 to TRBJ2-5, with a possible D match to TRBD1 (5 bases). Per the germline V gene, CDR1 is SGHVS and CDR2 is FNYEAQ. V gave up 6 bases and J gave up 5 bases, with 13 bases separating them. This CDR3 is built from 13 residues.

The table lists this clone with a few counts. The chain employs TRBV5-4 and TRBJ2-5, with TRBD2 as a possible D gene (5 bases). V lost 2 bases and J 3 bases, leaving 11 bases between the germline ends. The germline V gene encodes CDR1 SGHNT and CDR2 YYREEE (reference sequence). The CDR3 runs 14 residues. The CDR3 region has the DNA TGTGCCAGCAGCTTTTCGGGGTGGAAAGAGACCCAGTACTTC. Protein: CASSFSGWKETQYF.

The chain combines TRBV27 with TRBJ2-1; D ambiguous. Trimming removed 2 bases at V and 0 bases at J, with 8 bases between. The CDR3 covers 15 residues. Germline CDR1 and CDR2: MNHEY and SMNVEV (reference sequence). The CDR3 DNA follows: TGTGCCAGCAGTTTAGGCGACCCCTCCTACAATGAGCAGTTCTTC. Amino acids: CASSLGDPSYNEQFF.

This clone has a single count. For the CDR3, the DNA is TGCGCCAGCAGCCCGGTAGGGGGTAATCAGCCCCAGCATTTT. Its translation: CASSPVGGNQPQHF. The chain links TRBV5-1 to TRBJ1-5, with D perhaps matching TRBD1 (6 bases). Deletions cut 4 bases from V and 4 bases from J, with 12 bases between. Germline CDR1 SGHRS, CDR2 YFSETQ. CDR3 size: 14 residues. The variable domain in full, completed from reference TRBV5-1 and TRBJ1-5, reads KAGVTQTPRYLIKTRGQQVTLSCSPISGHRSVSWYQQTPGQGLQFLFEYFSETQRNKGNFPGRFSGRQFSNSRSEMNVSTLELGDSALYLCASSPVGGNQPQHFGDGTRLSIL.

V and J are TRBV14 and TRBJ2-3, with a possible D match to TRBD1 (5 bases). From germline, CDR1 is SGHDN and CDR2 FVKESK. The CDR3 runs 17 residues. V lost 1 base, J lost 1 base, and 15 bases lay in between. The CDR3 reads CASSQAVDFRGTDTQYF. CDR3 DNA sequence: TGTGCCAGCAGCCAAGCGGTCGATTTCAGGGGCACAGATACGCAGTATTTT.

V is TRBV19 and J is TRBJ1-2; possibly TRBD1 for D (5 bases). Trimming stripped 2 bases from V and 2 bases from J, with 6 bases between. CDR3 length: 13 residues. The germline gives CDR1 LNHDA, CDR2 SQIVND (reference sequence). The CDR3 reads CASSIRQNYGYTF. The DNA for the CDR3 is TGTGCCAGTAGTATACGACAGAACTATGGCTACACCTTC. The complete variable domain, with remaining parts taken from reference TRBV19 and TRBJ1-2, reads DGGITQSPKYLFRKEGQNVTLSCEQNLNHDAMYWYRQDPGQGLRLIYYSQIVNDFQKGDIAEGYSVSREKKESFPLTVTSAQKNPTAFYLCASSIRQNYGYTFGSGTRLTVV.

As for this clone: The sample contains more than one DNA sequence encoding this CDR3. J is TRBJ2-3 and V is TRBV5-1; TRBD2 matches 7 bases. The CDR3 runs 15 residues. Germline assignment: CDR1 SGHRS and CDR2 YFSETQ. J lost 0 bases, V lost 2 bases, and 3 bases had no gene match. The CDR3 spells CASSLSGVSTDTQYF. DNA for the CDR3: TGCGCCAGCAGCTTAAGCGGGGTTAGCACAGATACGCAGTATTTT.

V is TRBV11-2 and J is TRBJ2-5; a weak D match, TRBD2 (6 bases). V was pared by 0 bases and J by 5 bases, with 13 bases between. CDR1 is SGHAT and CDR2 is FQNNGV in the germline V gene. This CDR3 is 15 amino acids long. CDR3 coding DNA: TGTGCCAGCAGCTTAGATCGGGAGTCCCAGGAGACCCAGTACTTC. Translation: CASSLDRESQETQYF.

The chain recombines TRBV18 with TRBJ2-7, with D unclear. Trimming pared 0 bases from V and 1 base from J, leaving 1 base between. This CDR3 comprises 12 residues. Germline V gene data show CDR1 as KGHSH and CDR2 as LQKENI. The CDR3 sequence is CASSPPSYEQYF. The CDR3 DNA reads as TGTGCCAGCTCACCACCGTCCTACGAGCAGTACTTC.

The table lists this clone with a few counts. The chain carries TRBV19 and TRBJ2-3; D remains ambiguous. Germline loops: CDR1 LNHDA, CDR2 SQIVND (reference sequence). CDR3 length: 15 residues. V dropped 3 bases and J dropped 4 bases, with 14 bases sitting between them. This CDR3 is CASSMTRGGADTQYF. The CDR3 coding sequence is TGTGCCAGTAGTATGACAAGAGGTGGCGCAGATACGCAGTATTTT.

V is TRBV20-1 and J is TRBJ1-2, with no clear D. The ends were cut back, 0 bases at V and 5 bases at J, with 4 bases in the middle. This CDR3 contains 11 residues. Germline loops: CDR1 DFQATT, CDR2 SNEGSKA (reference sequence). CDR3 region: CSARDEYGYTF. In DNA, the CDR3 is TGCAGTGCTAGAGATGAGTATGGCTACACCTTC.

This clone appeared once. This chain links TRBV19 with TRBJ2-7; D uncertain. The ends were cut back, 6 bases at V and 3 bases at J, with 12 bases in the middle. The CDR3 totals 13 residues. CDR1 and CDR2 (germline): LNHDA, SQIVND (reference sequence). This CDR3 reads CASSRRSGYEQYF. Written as DNA, the CDR3 is TGTGCCAGTAGCCGCCGGTCTGGCTACGAGCAGTACTTC.

The rearrangement joins TRBV29-1 to TRBJ2-5; D ambiguous. Trimming removed 7 bases from V and 1 base from J, with 7 bases in between. CDR1 and CDR2 from the germline V gene are SQVTM and ANQGSEA. The CDR3 has 11 residues. The CDR3 loop reads CSAIGQETQYF. CDR3 nucleotides: TGCAGCGCCATTGGCCAAGAGACCCAGTACTTC.

The chain has TRBV19 and TRBJ2-1; D might be TRBD2 (5 bases). CDR1 is LNHDA, CDR2 SQIVND, per germline (reference sequence). The ends were cut back, 6 bases at V and 4 bases at J, with 16 bases in the middle. This CDR3 has 15 residues. DNA for the CDR3: TGTGCCAGTAGATCCAAGCCCAGCGGATACAATGAGCAGTTCTTC. It encodes CASRSKPSGYNEQFF.

This clone appeared a single time. The chain couples TRBV5-5 to TRBJ1-5, with D uncertain. Deletions cut 0 bases from V and 6 bases from J, with 10 bases between. The CDR3 runs 14 residues. Per germline, CDR1 SGHKS and CDR2 YYEKEE (reference sequence). The CDR3 sequence is CASSLGEGGQPQHF. The CDR3 region has the DNA TGTGCCAGCAGCTTGGGGGAGGGCGGTCAGCCCCAGCATTTT. The variable domain in full, with the rest retrieved from reference TRBV5-5 and TRBJ1-5, is DAGVTQSPTHLIKTRGQQVTLRCSPISGHKSVSWYQQVLGQGPQFIFQYYEKEERGRGNFPDRFSARQFPNYSSELNVNALLLGDSALYLCASSLGEGGQPQHFGDGTRLSIL.

The CDR3 protein is CASSSINFGGETQYF. The CDR3 DNA reads as TGTGCCAGCAGCTCCATCAATTTTGGCGGAGAGACCCAGTACTTC. The chain carries TRBV11-2 and TRBJ2-5, with D unclear. Between the trimmed V and J ends, which lost 4 bases and 4 bases, there was a span of 16 bases. Looked up from germline, CDR1 is SGHAT and CDR2 is FQNNGV. The CDR3 runs 15 residues.

J is TRBJ2-3 and V is TRBV11-1; 7 bases map to TRBD1. From germline, CDR1 is SGHAT and CDR2 FQDESV (reference sequence). J gave up 4 bases and V 4 bases, and 14 bases lay outside the gene matches. The CDR3 is 17 amino acids. In nucleotides, the CDR3 is TGTGCCAGCAGCTCGAAACGACAGGGCGGATTTGCAGATACGCAGTATTTT. It translates to CASSSKRQGGFADTQYF.

The V call is TRBV6-6, the J call TRBJ2-1; 8 bases are shared with TRBD2. Per the germline V gene, CDR1 is MNHNY and CDR2 is SVGAGI (reference sequence). The ends lost 10 bases at V and 8 bases at J; junction bases unmatched: 16. The CDR3 has 15 amino acids. The CDR3 coding sequence is TGTGCCACGTTCCCTGTCAGCGGGAGTCGTTATGAGCAGTTCTTC. Its protein is CATFPVSGSRYEQFF.

This clone was recorded a few times. The chain carries TRBV19 and TRBJ2-1; unclear D gene. In germline, CDR1 is LNHDA, CDR2 SQIVND (reference sequence). This CDR3 contains 14 residues. V was clipped by 5 bases and J by 5 bases, with 13 bases between them. This CDR3 reads CASSEEVINNEQFF. Here the CDR3 DNA reads TGTGCCAGTAGTGAAGAGGTCATTAACAATGAGCAGTTCTTC.

CDR3 sequence reads: CAWRSPGQGLGGYTF. CDR3 sequence (DNA): TGTGCCTGGCGTTCTCCCGGACAGGGGTTGGGTGGCTACACCTTC. The V call is TRBV30, the J call TRBJ1-2; 9 bases map to TRBD1. The V and J ends lost 5 bases and 7 bases, in that order; junction bases with no gene match: 14. Germline V gives CDR1 GTSNPN, CDR2 SVGIG (reference sequence). The length of the CDR3 is 15 residues.

V usage is TRBV6-6 and J usage is TRBJ1-2, with a tentative D call TRBD1 (6 bases). V shed 2 bases and J shed 4 bases, with 11 bases lying between them. CDR3 size: 14 residues. CDR1 is MNHNY, CDR2 SVGAGI, per germline (reference sequence). The CDR3 region is CASSYDGRGYGYTF. The CDR3 DNA reads TGTGCCAGCAGTTACGATGGCAGGGGCTATGGCTACACCTTC.

In DNA, the CDR3 is TGTGCCAGCAGTTTTTCTCTCCCAGACAACTCCTACGAGCAGTACTTC. Translation: CASSFSLPDNSYEQYF. This chain uses TRBV28 with TRBJ2-7; D is unclear. Germline-derived CDR1 and CDR2 are MDHEN and SYDVKM. V lost 3 bases, J lost 0 bases, and 15 bases lay in between. The CDR3 runs to 16 residues.

The chain links TRBV9 to TRBJ2-7; D is undetermined. This CDR3 is built from 15 residues. The V gene's germline CDR1 is SGDLS and CDR2 YYNGEE. V gave up 0 bases and J gave up 0 bases, with 10 bases separating them. CDR3 region: CASSVEPGSSYEQYF. In nucleotides, the CDR3 is TGTGCCAGCAGCGTAGAGCCCGGCTCCTCCTACGAGCAGTACTTC.

This rearrangement joins TRBV12-5 to TRBJ2-1; 10 nucleotides agree with TRBD1. Germline CDR1 is LGHNT and CDR2 is FRNRAP. Trimming removed 4 bases from V and 0 bases from J; junction bases left unmatched: 27. The CDR3 runs 24 residues. CDR3 protein: CASGSPRDRGSQGGVPLSYNEQFF. Here the CDR3 DNA reads TGTGCTAGTGGTTCTCCACGGGACAGGGGATCCCAAGGCGGGGTGCCCCTCTCCTACAATGAGCAGTTCTTC.

The chain links TRBV6-1 to TRBJ2-5; 7 bases agree with TRBD2. The DNA end lines up better with TRBJ2-7; the J call may be wrong. Germline loops: CDR1 MNHNS, CDR2 SASEGT. This CDR3 contains 14 residues. This CDR3 is CASGRGVGSYEQYF. The CDR3 nucleotides read TGTGCCAGCGGTCGGGGGGTCGGGTCCTACGAGCAGTACTTC.